This entry features one T cell receptor beta chain sequence. Per the authors' pipeline: Estimation of nucleated cell counts relied on the amplification of reference gene primers. Some clones are missing from TCRdb's copy, which holds only in-frame ones; the method was immunoSEQ multiplex PCR. V and J calls plus clone size are reproduced from that table; the DNA served to infer D and trimming. The sample lists roughly 260,000 clones, 70% to 90% occurring once. These data originate in a study of blood T cell repertoires in COVID-19. Germline CDR1 reads SEHNR; CDR2 reads FQNEAQ (reference sequence). This CDR3 has 13 amino acids. Trimming left V 1 base short and J 5 bases short, with 8 bases between. Resolution of symptoms, clearance, or two negative PCRs was present in recovered Cohort 3 donors.

The sequence derives from a woman between 50 and 59 years old who had recovered from COVID-19. Sequencing used PBMCs or T cells enriched from blood (not recorded which). This chain connects TRBV7-9 to TRBJ2-5; D perhaps matches TRBD2 (5 bases). The CDR3 spells CASSLDGEETQYF. In nucleotides, the CDR3 is TGTGCCAGCAGCTTAGACGGGGAGGAGACCCAGTACTTC.